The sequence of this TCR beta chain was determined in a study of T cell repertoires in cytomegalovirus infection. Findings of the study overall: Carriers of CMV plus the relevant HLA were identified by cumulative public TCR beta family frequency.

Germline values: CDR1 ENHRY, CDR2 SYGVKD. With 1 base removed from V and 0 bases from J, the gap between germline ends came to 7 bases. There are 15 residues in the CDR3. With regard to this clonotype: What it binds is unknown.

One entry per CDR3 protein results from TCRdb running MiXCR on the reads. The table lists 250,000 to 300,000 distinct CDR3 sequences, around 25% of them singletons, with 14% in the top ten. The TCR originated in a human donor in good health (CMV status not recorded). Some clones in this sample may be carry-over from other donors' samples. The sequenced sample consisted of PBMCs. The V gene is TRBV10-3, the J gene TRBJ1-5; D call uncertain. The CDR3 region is CAISEFGVSNQPQHF. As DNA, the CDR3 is TGTGCCATCAGTGAGTTTGGGGTTAGCAATCAGCCCCAGCATTTT.